These T cell receptor beta chains were read from a single sample in a study of OX40 agonist ivuxolimab in advanced cancers. Sequencing was performed with immunoSEQ multiplex PCR; in TCRdb, only in-frame clones are kept and a portion is missing. The data contain around 43,000 clones, 70% to 90% of them singletons. Sequencing was performed on CD4+ or CD8+ T cells sorted from blood, taken in a trial of the OX40 agonist ivuxolimab. These receptors all come from an adult with an advanced solid tumor such as melanoma, head and neck, liver or kidney cancer. Both conserved end residues are part of each CDR3. The D gene is left open where the match is weak. Clone size, where shown, is once, few, many, or a class for clones that have expanded.

v_call	clone_size	j_call	d_call	cdr3_nt	cdr3_aa
TRBV6-1	once	TRBJ1-5	.	TGTGCCAGCAGTGACGATCAGCCCCAGCATTTT	CASSDDQPQHF
TRBV7-2	.	TRBJ1-1	.	TGTGCCAGCAGCGACACCATGGGGTGGGGGACTGAAGCTTTCTTT	CASSDTMGWGTEAFF
TRBV7-8	.	TRBJ1-1	.	TGTGCCAGCAGCTTAGAAAAGGGGTGGACTGAAGCTTTCTTT	CASSLEKGWTEAFF
TRBV7-7	.	TRBJ2-2	.	TGTGCCAGCAGCACCACAGGGCACACCGGGGAGCTGTTTTTT	CASSTTGHTGELFF
TRBV29-1	.	TRBJ2-3	.	TGCAGCGTTGGGGGACTTGCGGGACCTAGCACAGATACGCAGTATTTT	CSVGGLAGPSTDTQYF
TRBV5-4	.	TRBJ2-3	TRBD1	TGTGCCAGCACGTCGGACAGGTACACAGATACGCAGTATTTT	CASTSDRYTDTQYF
TRBV5-6	.	TRBJ2-7	.	TGTGCCAGCAGCCCCGGAGTTCGGGTCCCAGTTCACGAGCAGTACTTC	CASSPGVRVPVHEQYF
TRBV7-2	few	TRBJ2-5	TRBD2	TGTGCCAGCAGCTTAGCCCCGGGACTAGTGGGTCAAGAGACCCAGTACTTC	CASSLAPGLVGQETQYF
TRBV5-6	.	TRBJ2-1	.	TGTGCCAGCATGGCGGGATCCCCCCATGAGCAGTTCTTC	CASMAGSPHEQFF
TRBV4-1	.	TRBJ2-3	TRBD1	TGCGCCAGCAGCCGTACTAGACAGGGGAGCACAGATACGCAGTATTTT	CASSRTRQGSTDTQYF
TRBV5-1	.	TRBJ2-1	.	TGCGCCAGCAGCTTGATTGCGGGGGAGCAGTTCTTC	CASSLIAGEQFF
TRBV9	.	TRBJ2-7	.	TGTGCCAGCAGCGTAGTGTCCCGGAGGTTCCCCTACGAGCAGTACTTC	CASSVVSRRFPYEQYF
TRBV6-5	.	TRBJ2-7	.	TGTGCCAGCAGTCTCGGCTCTTGGGACGAGCAGTACTTC	CASSLGSWDEQYF
TRBV4-1	.	TRBJ1-3	.	TGCGCCAGCAGCACGCGAATAGGAAACACCATATATTTT	CASSTRIGNTIYF
TRBV6-1	.	TRBJ2-2	.	TGTGCCAGCAGTGGGGACGAGACAGCTTGGGAGTCGAACACCGGGGAGCTGTTTTTT	CASSGDETAWESNTGELFF
TRBV7-9	.	TRBJ2-7	.	TGTGCCAGCAGCTTAGTAGCCGGCACCTACGAGCAGTACTTC	CASSLVAGTYEQYF
TRBV6-1	.	TRBJ1-1	.	TGTGCCAGCAGTCTTCTCTTGACCACTGAAGCTTTCTTT	CASSLLLTTEAFF
TRBV9	.	TRBJ2-2	.	TGTGCCAGCAGCGTAACGACCGGGGAGCTGTTTTTT	CASSVTTGELFF
TRBV2	.	TRBJ2-3	.	TGTGGGGTAGTTTTTTCACGCACAGATACGCAGTATTTT	CGVVFSRTDTQYF
TRBV2	.	TRBJ2-3	.	TGTGCCAGCAGTGAAGCGTTAGCTAGATGGGGTTCTCTTTTCCGGGATACGCAGTATTTT	CASSEALARWGSLFRDTQYF
TRBV5-4	once	TRBJ2-3	TRBD1	TGTGCCAGCAGCTTGGAGGGGGCAGGAACAGATACGCAGTATTTT	CASSLEGAGTDTQYF
TRBV13	.	TRBJ1-1	.	TGTGCCAGCAGCACCCCAGGGGCCCTGAACACTGAAGCTTTCTTT	CASSTPGALNTEAFF
TRBV6-5	once	TRBJ2-7	.	TGTGCCAGCAGTTACCCCTCCTCCTACGAGCAGTACTTC	CASSYPSSYEQYF
TRBV6-5	.	TRBJ2-7	TRBD1	TGTGCCAGCAGCCAAGGTGACAGGGTCCACGACGAGCAGTACTTC	CASSQGDRVHDEQYF
TRBV6-1	.	TRBJ1-2	.	TGTGCCAGCAGTGAAACCCAGCGACGCAGCTACACCTTC	CASSETQRRSYTF
TRBV9	.	TRBJ1-1	.	TGTGCCAGCAGCGTAGGGGTGAGGGTCGTAGACACTGAAGCTTTCTTT	CASSVGVRVVDTEAFF
TRBV27	.	TRBJ1-1	.	TGTGCCAGCAGTAGGGGCTCCATGAACACTGAAGCTTTCTTT	CASSRGSMNTEAFF
TRBV15	.	TRBJ1-6	.	TGTGCCACCAGCAAAGAGGGATTCGCAAATTCACCCCTCCACTTT	CATSKEGFANSPLHF
TRBV6-6	.	TRBJ2-7	TRBD1	TGTGCCAGCACCCCGGACAGGGCTTACGAGCAGTACTTC	CASTPDRAYEQYF
TRBV6-1	.	TRBJ2-7	.	TGTGCCAGCAGTGAAGGGATAGGGGCCGCAACCTACGAGCAGTACTTC	CASSEGIGAATYEQYF
TRBV6-5	.	TRBJ2-7	.	TGTGCCAGCATGGATTCGGGGAGCTCCTACGAGCAGTACTTC	CASMDSGSSYEQYF
TRBV27	.	TRBJ1-2	.	TGTGCCAGCAGTTTATCGAGCGCACAACGAAAGGGTGGCTACACCTTC	CASSLSSAQRKGGYTF
TRBV16	.	TRBJ1-2	.	TGTGCCAGCAGCCAATCGATGGCAGCCTATGGCTACACCTTC	CASSQSMAAYGYTF
TRBV9	.	TRBJ2-1	TRBD2	TGTGCCAGCAGCGTAAAGCGGGGGGGCCAGGATGAGCAGTTCTTC	CASSVKRGGQDEQFF
TRBV10-1	.	TRBJ2-7	.	TGCGCCAGCAGTCGGGACTCTCGAAAGTACGAGCAGTACTTC	CASSRDSRKYEQYF
TRBV6-1	.	TRBJ2-2	.	TGTGCCAGCATAGCAGGGGAAACCACCGGGGAGCTGTTTTTT	CASIAGETTGELFF
TRBV9	.	TRBJ2-5	.	TGTGCCAGCAGCGGGGGGACCCAAGAGACCCAGTACTTC	CASSGGTQETQYF
TRBV9	.	TRBJ2-7	TRBD1	TGTGCCAGCAGCGAGGGACAGGGGGGCCACGAGCAGTACTTC	CASSEGQGGHEQYF
TRBV10-1	.	TRBJ2-7	.	TGCGCCAGCAGTGACCGGGCGGCCTACTACGAGCAGTACTTC	CASSDRAAYYEQYF
TRBV4-1	.	TRBJ2-2	.	TGCGCCAGCAGCCAATTGGCCGCCGGGGAGCTGTTTTTT	CASSQLAAGELFF
TRBV7-8	.	TRBJ2-5	.	TGTGCCAGCAGCTTAGAGGAAGGACGAGAGACCCAGTACTTC	CASSLEEGRETQYF
TRBV7-8	.	TRBJ1-1	.	TGTGCCAGCAGCTTAGTTGCGGTGAACACTGAAGCTTTCTTT	CASSLVAVNTEAFF
TRBV13	.	TRBJ2-7	.	TGTGCCAGCAGCTTAGTAGTCCCCTACGAGCAGTACTTC	CASSLVVPYEQYF
TRBV11-2	.	TRBJ2-7	.	TGTGCCAGCAGCTTTGTACGAGGGGCCGAGCAGTACTTC	CASSFVRGAEQYF
TRBV2	.	TRBJ2-1	.	TGTGCCAGCATCGAGTCGGGCCAGCCGTTCTTC	CASIESGQPFF
TRBV6-1	.	TRBJ1-5	TRBD1	TGTGCCAGCTGGGACAGGTATAGCAATCAGCCCCAGCATTTT	CASWDRYSNQPQHF
TRBV7-9	.	TRBJ1-1	.	TGTGCCAGCAGCCACACATGGGGTGGAGGCACTGAAGCTTTCTTT	CASSHTWGGGTEAFF
TRBV10-3	.	TRBJ2-3	TRBD2	TGTGCCATCAGTGATAATAGCGGGGGGGATGATACGCAGTATTTT	CAISDNSGGDDTQYF
TRBV15	.	TRBJ2-1	TRBD2	TGTGCCACCAGCAGAGTCTCACTAGCGCCAGATGAGCAGTTCTTC	CATSRVSLAPDEQFF